The clone carrying this T cell receptor (beta chain) was counted a few times. The authors loaded around 220 ng DNA, some 32,000 T cell genomes, into sorted-subset replicate PCRs. TCRdb keeps only in-frame clones here, not all; method: immunoSEQ multiplex PCR. The data contain some 1.4 million clones, about 96% of them singletons. Donors comprised healthy HIV-negative adults lacking recent acute infections or vaccinations. This entry is derived from a study of shared clonotypes between healthy human individuals. Germline values: CDR1 SQVTM, CDR2 ANQGSEA. Trimming removed 1 base at V and 0 bases at J, with 7 bases between. The CDR3 covers 13 residues.

The chain is built from TRBV29-1 and TRBJ2-7; D is unresolved. Sequencing was performed on naive CD4+ T cells sorted from blood. Indicated subset: CD45RA+ positively selected. This sequence originates from a man aged 25-40 years in good health. CDR3 amino acids: CSVEGRYSYEQYF. As DNA, the CDR3 is TGCAGCGTTGAAGGTCGCTACTCCTACGAGCAGTACTTC.